Listed below are T cell receptor beta chains from one sample, sequenced in a study of shared T cell receptors in the human thymus. Measured with immunoSEQ multiplex PCR; TCRdb has only the in-frame clones, and not every one. The sample contains over 60,000 clones, around 96% of which appear only once. The specimen was thymocytes. The receptors come from a human donor. Each CDR3 is given with its conserved first and last residue. A D gene is named only where the DNA matches it firmly. The size field is filled for only some rows; it gives once, few, many or a size class.

CDR3nt | CDR3aa | j_gene | abundance | v_gene | d_gene
TGTGCCAGCAGTGACTCGGGCAGGGAGGGTGGCTACACCTTC | CASSDSGREGGYTF | TRBJ1-2 | . | TRBV6-4 | .
TGCGCCAGCAGCCCAGTGGGACAGAACACTGAAGCTTTCTTT | CASSPVGQNTEAFF | TRBJ1-1 | . | TRBV5-1 | .
TGTGCCAGCAGCGTGGGGACAGTCAATTTTGGGAACACTGAAGCTTTCTTT | CASSVGTVNFGNTEAFF | TRBJ1-1 | . | TRBV9 | TRBD1
TGTGCCATCACCTCGGACAGCACATCTTTCATGAACACTGAAGCTTTCTTT | CAITSDSTSFMNTEAFF | TRBJ1-1 | . | TRBV10-3 | .
TGTGCCAGCAGTTTTAGTGTCTCAAACACTGAAGCTTTCTTT | CASSFSVSNTEAFF | TRBJ1-1 | . | TRBV28 | .
TGTGCCAGCAGTGAAAGTGGTGGGGATGAGCAGTTCTTC | CASSESGGDEQFF | TRBJ2-1 | . | TRBV25-1 | .
TGTGCCAGCAGCTTAGCTCGCACAGGGAATTCACCCCTCCACTTT | CASSLARTGNSPLHF | TRBJ1-6 | few | TRBV7-8 | .
TGTGCCAGCAGCGCCCGACAGGGCTACGAGCAGTACTTC | CASSARQGYEQYF | TRBJ2-7 | once | TRBV5-8 | TRBD1
TGTGCCAGCACCGCGGGGGGGAAAGAGACCCAGTACTTC | CASTAGGKETQYF | TRBJ2-5 | . | TRBV5-6 | TRBD2
TGTGCCAGCAGTCTGAAACGCAGGGTTTATAATTCACCCCTCCACTTT | CASSLKRRVYNSPLHF | TRBJ1-6 | . | TRBV27 | .
TGTGCCAGCAGCTTAGGGGACCGCGCCTACAATGAGCAGTTCTTC | CASSLGDRAYNEQFF | TRBJ2-1 | . | TRBV7-8 | .
TGTGCCATCAGTGACGGGCAAGGGGTAAGAACTATATATGGCTACACCTTC | CAISDGQGVRTIYGYTF | TRBJ1-2 | . | TRBV10-3 | .
TGTGCCAGCTCACCGATTTGTGCCGGGACAGGAATCTACGAGCAGTACTTC | CASSPICAGTGIYEQYF | TRBJ2-7 | . | TRBV18 | TRBD1
TGCGCCAGCAGCCAAGAAGGGCCAGGGTCTAATGAAAAACTGTTTTTT | CASSQEGPGSNEKLFF | TRBJ1-4 | . | TRBV4-3 | .
TGCGCCAGCAGCCCTTTGGCGGGGCCCATGACCTATACGCAGTATTTT | CASSPLAGPMTYTQYF | TRBJ2-3 | once | TRBV4-1 | .
TGTGCCAGCAGTTACGGGACCGGAGGCCGCTACGAGCAGTACTTC | CASSYGTGGRYEQYF | TRBJ2-7 | . | TRBV6-5 | .
TGCGCCAGCAGCCAACGAGGACAGGGGGCATACACTGAAGCTTTCTTT | CASSQRGQGAYTEAFF | TRBJ1-1 | . | TRBV4-3 | TRBD1
TGTGCCAGCAGTCCCCACGTGAGACTAGCCCTCTCCTACGAGCAGTACTTC | CASSPHVRLALSYEQYF | TRBJ2-7 | . | TRBV27 | TRBD2
TGTGCCAGCAGCTTAGACCTACCTCCTAGCGGGGGGTCGACAGATACGCAGTATTTT | CASSLDLPPSGGSTDTQYF | TRBJ2-3 | . | TRBV11-1 | TRBD2
TGTGCCACCAGCAGTCACGGTAGGGTAGTCGAAGATAGGCGTGGGAATCTGGACGAGCAGTACTTC | CATSSHGRVVEDRRGNLDEQYF | TRBJ2-7 | . | TRBV15 | .
TGTGCCAGCAGCTTAGATCTAACAGATCCGATCGCTGGCTACACCTTC | CASSLDLTDPIAGYTF | TRBJ1-2 | . | TRBV7-9 | .
TGTGCCAGCCGAGGGGGGACTAGCGGGACCTACGAGCAGTACTTC | CASRGGTSGTYEQYF | TRBJ2-7 | . | TRBV25-1 | TRBD2
TGTGCCAGCAGTTTACGGGCAGGTCTAGCCAAAAACATTCAGTACTTC | CASSLRAGLAKNIQYF | TRBJ2-4 | . | TRBV28 | .
TGTGTTGTAGTAACTGGAAACACCATATATTTT | CVVVTGNTIYF | TRBJ1-3 | . | TRBV7-9 | .
TGTGCCAGCAGCATACAGGGTTTTTTGACCGGGGAGCTGTTTTTT | CASSIQGFLTGELFF | TRBJ2-2 | once | TRBV5-6 | .
TGTGCCAGCAGCAAAGGAGGATCCTACAATGAGCAGTTCTTC | CASSKGGSYNEQFF | TRBJ2-1 | . | TRBV7-7 | .
TGTGCCAGTAGTATCCGCTGGACAGCCACCAAAACCATAAAACTAATTGGCTACACCTTC | CASSIRWTATKTIKLIGYTF | TRBJ1-2 | . | TRBV19 | .
TGTGCCATCAGTGAGCCACGGACAGGGTTTGACACTGAAGCTTTCTTT | CAISEPRTGFDTEAFF | TRBJ1-1 | few | TRBV10-3 | TRBD1
TGCGCCAGCAGCTTCTGGGACAGGGGTGTAGAGACCCAGTACTTC | CASSFWDRGVETQYF | TRBJ2-5 | . | TRBV5-1 | TRBD1
TGCAGCGTTGCCCCGAGGCAGGGGAAGATCTCCTACGAGCAGTACTTC | CSVAPRQGKISYEQYF | TRBJ2-7 | . | TRBV29-1 | .
TGTGCCAGCAGCCGAATCTTTGGGGACAGGTATCCCTACGAGCAGTACTTC | CASSRIFGDRYPYEQYF | TRBJ2-7 | . | TRBV28 | TRBD1
TGCGCCAGCAGCTTGGGAGATACGCAGTATTTT | CASSLGDTQYF | TRBJ2-3 | . | TRBV5-1 | .
TGTGCCAGCAGCCCCCGGACAGGTTTAGGGGGATATGGCTACACCTTC | CASSPRTGLGGYGYTF | TRBJ1-2 | once | TRBV9 | TRBD1
TGTGCCAGCAGCCAAAGGGACAGGGGGCGTTCGGACACTGAAGCTTTCTTT | CASSQRDRGRSDTEAFF | TRBJ1-1 | . | TRBV28 | TRBD1
TGCGCCAGCAGCCAAGATTCTGGGGGCGATCCGGGACAGGGAGATACCGGGGAGCTGTTTTTT | CASSQDSGGDPGQGDTGELFF | TRBJ2-2 | . | TRBV4-3 | TRBD1
TGCGCCAGCAAGGATCGACAGGGCAATTCACCCCTCCACTTT | CASKDRQGNSPLHF | TRBJ1-6 | . | TRBV5-1 | TRBD1
TGTGCCAGCAGCTTAGAGGGCAGCTCTGGAAACACCATATATTTT | CASSLEGSSGNTIYF | TRBJ1-3 | . | TRBV11-2 | .
TGTGCCAGCAGTTACTCGATGGCGGGCTACACCTTC | CASSYSMAGYTF | TRBJ1-2 | few | TRBV6-5 | .
TGTGCCAGCAGTTTTTATAGCCCCATTCTAACCGCGGAAAACAATCAGCCCCAGCATTTT | CASSFYSPILTAENNQPQHF | TRBJ1-5 | once | TRBV28 | .
TGTGCCAGCAGCCACAGGGGAGGGTATGGCTACACCTTC | CASSHRGGYGYTF | TRBJ1-2 | . | TRBV18 | TRBD1
TGTGCCAGCAGCCCTGGAGAGAAAGGCACAGATACGCAGTATTTT | CASSPGEKGTDTQYF | TRBJ2-3 | . | TRBV11-2 | .
TGTGCCAGCAGTTGCTTGAACTTACGGACAGGGCGATATAGCAATCAGCCCCAGCATTTT | CASSCLNLRTGRYSNQPQHF | TRBJ1-5 | . | TRBV28 | TRBD1
TGTGCCAGCAGTGAAGTACTCCGGGCAGGTAATTACTATGGCTACACCTTC | CASSEVLRAGNYYGYTF | TRBJ1-2 | once | TRBV6-1 | .
TGCGCCAGCAGCCACGCCACTAGGAGGAAGGGGAGGGCAAGTACCACTGAAGCTTTCTTT | CASSHATRRKGRASTTEAFF | TRBJ1-1 | . | TRBV4-1 | .
TGTGCCAGCAGTGAAAATGGCAGCCCTAACGAGGACACTGAAGCTTTCTTT | CASSENGSPNEDTEAFF | TRBJ1-1 | . | TRBV25-1 | .
TGTGCCATAAGGGGTGGAGACCCAGAGACCCAGTACTTC | CAIRGGDPETQYF | TRBJ2-5 | . | TRBV10-3 | .
TGTGCCAGCAGTGAAGGCCGGGGGTCAGCCGCCGGGGAGCTGTTTTTT | CASSEGRGSAAGELFF | TRBJ2-2 | . | TRBV25-1 | .
TGTGCCAGCAGCTCGCCGGGACGTATACCTAGCACAGATACGCAGTATTTT | CASSSPGRIPSTDTQYF | TRBJ2-3 | . | TRBV5-6 | .
TGTGCCAGCAGCATAAGGACAGGACCTTATGGCTACACCTTC | CASSIRTGPYGYTF | TRBJ1-2 | . | TRBV7-2 | TRBD1
TGTGCCAGCAGCTTTCGCCGTCCCGGGACTAGCGGGACGATTGAGCAGTTCTTC | CASSFRRPGTSGTIEQFF | TRBJ2-1 | . | TRBV5-4 | TRBD2
TGTGCCAGCAGCCAAGATGGTGGACAGGGGGCAGGAGAGACCCAGTACTTC | CASSQDGGQGAGETQYF | TRBJ2-5 | . | TRBV14 | TRBD1
TGTGCCAGCAGCTCAAATAGCGGGGGGGCCCTTGGCACCGGGGAGCTGTTTTTT | CASSSNSGGALGTGELFF | TRBJ2-2 | . | TRBV7-2 | TRBD2
TGTGCCAGCAGTTTTCGGACAGGGAACACTGAAGCTTTCTTT | CASSFRTGNTEAFF | TRBJ1-1 | . | TRBV27 | TRBD1
TGCGCCAGCAGTCAGCGGCAGGGCGGGGACACTGAAGCTTTCTTT | CASSQRQGGDTEAFF | TRBJ1-1 | . | TRBV23-1 | .
TGTGCCAGCAGTCCCCCGGACTCTGGGGCCAACGTCCTGACTTTC | CASSPPDSGANVLTF | TRBJ2-6 | once | TRBV28 | .
TGTGCCAGCAGCCCCGTTCCAGGGAGGACCTACAATGAGCAGTTCTTC | CASSPVPGRTYNEQFF | TRBJ2-1 | . | TRBV7-9 | .
TGTGCCAGCAGTTTCTGGGGACAGGGCCTTAACTACGAGCAGTACTTC | CASSFWGQGLNYEQYF | TRBJ2-7 | . | TRBV28 | TRBD1
TGTGCCAGCAGTGCCCCGGACCCGGAGTCCTACAATGAGCAGTTCTTC | CASSAPDPESYNEQFF | TRBJ2-1 | . | TRBV28 | .
TGTGCCAGCTCACCACCTCTCCACAGCAGCTCCTACAATGAGCAGTTCTTC | CASSPPLHSSSYNEQFF | TRBJ2-1 | . | TRBV18 | .
TGTGCCAGCCTCACAGGGGGTCACTATGGCTACACCTTC | CASLTGGHYGYTF | TRBJ1-2 | . | TRBV28 | TRBD1